Below, 8 T cell receptor beta chains from the same sample are listed, as sequenced in a study of CD8+ T cells in alopecia areata listed by TCRdb under 2018. The sample's time point label, in plain terms: baseline before oral tofacitinib. Libraries were built with the immunoSEQ multiplex PCR assay. For TCR sequencing, RNA was extracted from every sample and reverse transcribed into cDNA to serve as template. Held by TCRdb, this immuneACCESS table contains in-frame sequences only and omits some clones. Under half of the omission traces to an unresolved V gene where checked; the cause of the rest is unknown. For this sample there are more than 150,000 clones; around 55% appear just once. Just under 20% of the sample is in the top ten clones. This material consisted of CD8+ T cells sorted from blood, taken at week 0. Receptor source: a human donor with alopecia areata.

This clone was recorded a few times. The chain links TRBV13 to TRBJ1-5, with no clear D. The germline V and J ends were trimmed by 3 bases and 8 bases, with 11 bases remaining between them. Germline V lookup: CDR1 PRHDT, CDR2 FYEKMQ (reference sequence). This CDR3 has 13 amino acids. Written as DNA, the CDR3 is TGTGCCAGCAGCTTCGGTGAGGGCGAGCCCCAGCATTTT. This codes for CASSFGEGEPQHF. Full variable domain (remainder filled in from reference TRBV13 and TRBJ1-5): AAGVIQSPRHLIKEKRETATLKCYPIPRHDTVYWYQQGPGQDPQFLISFYEKMQSDKGSIPDRFSAQQFSDYHSELNMSSLELGDSALYFCASSFGEGEPQHFGDGTRLSIL.

This chain joins TRBV28 and TRBJ2-5, with 8 bases identical to TRBD1. CDR1 and CDR2 from the germline V gene are MDHEN and SYDVKM. V lost 6 bases, J lost 2 bases, and 5 bases stayed unmatched. The CDR3 covers 14 residues. As DNA, the CDR3 is TGTGCCAGCAGAATTGACAGGGGACAAGAGACCCAGTACTTC. It yields the protein CASRIDRGQETQYF.

The J gene is TRBJ2-3, the V gene TRBV27, with 12 nucleotides matching TRBD2. The V segment lost 5 bases and the J segment 6 bases; nucleotides outside the gene matches: 9. The CDR3 is 16 amino acids. Germline V CDR1 and CDR2: MNHEY, SMNVEV (reference sequence). The CDR3 loop reads CASSPLLAGGADTQYF. The CDR3 DNA reads as TGTGCCAGCAGTCCATTACTAGCGGGGGGCGCGGATACGCAGTATTTT.

This sequence joins TRBV5-6 and TRBJ2-3; possibly TRBD2 for D (6 bases). The germline V and J ends were trimmed by 3 bases and 2 bases, with 16 bases remaining between them. The CDR3 runs to 16 residues. CDR1 and CDR2 from the germline V gene are SGHDT and YYEEEE. The CDR3 coding sequence is TGTGCCAGCAGCTGGGGGACTCATACCCCCACAGATACGCAGTATTTT. Translated: CASSWGTHTPTDTQYF.

This rearrangement joins TRBV4-1 to TRBJ2-7; D is perhaps TRBD2 (6 bases). The V and J ends lost 2 bases and 3 bases respectively, with 14 bases between them. Germline CDR1 and CDR2: MGHRA and YSYEKL. CDR3 length: 15 amino acids. DNA of the CDR3: TGCGCCAGCAGCCAACAGGCCCGGGAGTACTACGAGCAGTACTTC. Amino acids: CASSQQAREYYEQYF.

This rearrangement joins TRBV29-1 to TRBJ2-7; 8 bases match TRBD1. V gave up 0 bases and J gave up 3 bases; unmatched junction bases: 4. In germline, CDR1 is SQVTM, CDR2 ANQGSEA. This CDR3 has 14 amino acids. CDR3 in DNA: TGCAGCGTTGAAGAAAGGGACAGGAGCTACGAGCAGTACTTC. This translates into CSVEERDRSYEQYF.

The chain carries TRBV30 and TRBJ1-2; 7 positions match TRBD1. The CDR3 length is 14 residues. In germline, CDR1 is GTSNPN, CDR2 SVGIG (reference sequence). The V gene end was trimmed by 4 bases and the J gene end by 4 bases; junction bases not matched to a gene: 9. The CDR3 bases are TGTGCCTGGACCGAAGGGACAGATCTCTATGGCTACACCTTC. It yields the protein CAWTEGTDLYGYTF.

This chain links TRBV5-1 with TRBJ2-6; 7 nucleotides agree with TRBD1. There are 14 residues in the CDR3. Germline V lookup: CDR1 SGHRS, CDR2 YFSETQ. V shed 6 bases, J shed 2 bases, and the junction held 2 bases outside the gene matches. CDR3 sequence: CASIDRAGANVLTF. As DNA, the CDR3 is TGCGCCAGCATCGACAGGGCTGGGGCCAACGTCCTGACTTTC.